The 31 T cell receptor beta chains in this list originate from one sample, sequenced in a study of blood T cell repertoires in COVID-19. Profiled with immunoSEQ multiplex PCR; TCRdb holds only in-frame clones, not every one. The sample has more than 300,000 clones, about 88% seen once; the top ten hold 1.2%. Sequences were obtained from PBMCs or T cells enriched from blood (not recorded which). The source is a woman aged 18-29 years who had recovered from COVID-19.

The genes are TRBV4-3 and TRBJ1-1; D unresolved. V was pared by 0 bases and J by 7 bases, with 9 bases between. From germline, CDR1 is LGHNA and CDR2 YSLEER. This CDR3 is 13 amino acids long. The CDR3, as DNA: TGCGCCAGCAGCCAAGAAGCCCGGGGTGAAGCTTTCTTT. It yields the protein CASSQEARGEAFF.

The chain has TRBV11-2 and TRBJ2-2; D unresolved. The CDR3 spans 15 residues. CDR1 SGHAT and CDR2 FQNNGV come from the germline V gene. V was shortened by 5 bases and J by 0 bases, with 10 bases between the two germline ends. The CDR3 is CASSQAPPNTGELFF. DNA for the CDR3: TGTGCCAGCAGCCAAGCTCCACCGAACACCGGGGAGCTGTTTTTT. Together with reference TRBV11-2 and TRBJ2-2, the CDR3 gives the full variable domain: EAGVAQSPRYKIIEKRQSVAFWCNPISGHATLYWYQQILGQGPKLLIQFQNNGVVDDSQLPKDRFSAERLKGVDSTLKIQPAKLEDSAVYLCASSQAPPNTGELFFGEGSRLTVL.

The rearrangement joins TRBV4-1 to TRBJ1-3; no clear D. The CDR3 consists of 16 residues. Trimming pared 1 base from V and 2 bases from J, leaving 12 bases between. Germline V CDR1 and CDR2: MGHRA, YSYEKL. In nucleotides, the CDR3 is TGCGCCAGCAGCCAAGTTATCGAGCAACCTGGAAACACCATATATTTT. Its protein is CASSQVIEQPGNTIYF.

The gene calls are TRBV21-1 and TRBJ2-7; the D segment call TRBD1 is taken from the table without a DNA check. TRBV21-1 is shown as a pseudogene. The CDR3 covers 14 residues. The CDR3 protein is CASSVPGQTYEQYF. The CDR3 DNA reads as TGTGCCAGCAGCGTACCGGGACAGACTTACGAGCAGTACTTC.

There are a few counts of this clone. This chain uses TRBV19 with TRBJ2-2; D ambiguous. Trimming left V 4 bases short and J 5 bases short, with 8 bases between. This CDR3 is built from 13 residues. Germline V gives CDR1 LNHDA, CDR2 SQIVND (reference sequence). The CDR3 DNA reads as TGTGCCAGTAGTAACCTACCTACCGGGGAGCTGTTTTTT. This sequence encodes CASSNLPTGELFF.

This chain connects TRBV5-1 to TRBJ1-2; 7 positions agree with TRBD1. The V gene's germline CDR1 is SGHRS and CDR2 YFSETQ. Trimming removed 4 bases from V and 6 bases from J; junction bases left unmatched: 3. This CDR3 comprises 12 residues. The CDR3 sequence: CASSVTGDGYTF. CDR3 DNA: TGCGCCAGCAGCGTAACAGGGGATGGCTACACCTTC.

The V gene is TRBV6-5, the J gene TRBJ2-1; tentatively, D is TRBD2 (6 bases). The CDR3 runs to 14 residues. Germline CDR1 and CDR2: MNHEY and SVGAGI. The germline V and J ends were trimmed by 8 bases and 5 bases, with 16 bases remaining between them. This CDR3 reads CASGWGDAHNEQFF. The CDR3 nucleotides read TGTGCCAGCGGTTGGGGGGACGCACACAATGAGCAGTTCTTC.

The CDR3 loop reads CASSLVTSGTDTQYF. In nucleotides, the CDR3 is TGTGCCAGCAGCTTGGTCACTAGCGGCACAGATACGCAGTATTTT. The gene calls are TRBV5-8 and TRBJ2-3; 7 positions agree with TRBD2. V gave up 0 bases and J gave up 1 base; unmatched junction bases: 2. The germline V gene has CDR1 SGHTS and CDR2 YDEGEE. The CDR3 consists of 15 residues.

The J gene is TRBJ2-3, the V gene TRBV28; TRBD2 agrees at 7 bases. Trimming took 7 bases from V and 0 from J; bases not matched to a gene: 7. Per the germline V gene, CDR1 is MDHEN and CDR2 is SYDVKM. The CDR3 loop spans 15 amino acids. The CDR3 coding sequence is TGTGCCAGCATCGGGAGGATCGGGAGCACAGATACGCAGTATTTT. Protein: CASIGRIGSTDTQYF.

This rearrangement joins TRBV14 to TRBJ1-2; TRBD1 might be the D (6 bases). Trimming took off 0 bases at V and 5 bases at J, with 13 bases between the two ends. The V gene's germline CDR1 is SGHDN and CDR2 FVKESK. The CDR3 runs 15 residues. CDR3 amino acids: CASSQDSRGPYGYTF. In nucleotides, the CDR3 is TGTGCCAGCAGCCAAGATTCCAGGGGTCCTTATGGCTACACCTTC. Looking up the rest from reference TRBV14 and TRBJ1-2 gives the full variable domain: EAGVTQFPSHSVIEKGQTVTLRCDPISGHDNLYWYRRVMGKEIKFLLHFVKESKQDESGMPNNRFLAERTGGTYSTLKVQPAELEDSGVYFCASSQDSRGPYGYTFGSGTRLTVV.

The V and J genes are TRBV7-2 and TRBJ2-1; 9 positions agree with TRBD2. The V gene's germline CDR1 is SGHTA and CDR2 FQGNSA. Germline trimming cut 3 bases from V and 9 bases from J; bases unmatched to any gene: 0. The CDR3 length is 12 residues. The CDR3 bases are TGTGCCAGCAGCTTTAGCGGGGGTGAGCAGTTCTTC. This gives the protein CASSFSGGEQFF. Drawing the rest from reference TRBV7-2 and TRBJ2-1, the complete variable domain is GAGVSQSPSNKVTEKGKDVELRCDPISGHTALYWYRQSLGQGLEFLIYFQGNSAPDKSGLPSDRFSAERTGGSVSTLTIQRTQQEDSAVYLCASSFSGGEQFFGPGTRLTVL.

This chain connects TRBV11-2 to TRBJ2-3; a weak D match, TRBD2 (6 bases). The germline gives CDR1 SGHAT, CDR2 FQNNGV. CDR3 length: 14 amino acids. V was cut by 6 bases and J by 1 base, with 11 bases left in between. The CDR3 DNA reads TGTGCCAGCAGTGCTAAGCGGGGCACAGATACGCAGTATTTT. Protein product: CASSAKRGTDTQYF. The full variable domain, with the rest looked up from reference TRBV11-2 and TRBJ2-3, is EAGVAQSPRYKIIEKRQSVAFWCNPISGHATLYWYQQILGQGPKLLIQFQNNGVVDDSQLPKDRFSAERLKGVDSTLKIQPAKLEDSAVYLCASSAKRGTDTQYFGPGTRLTVL.

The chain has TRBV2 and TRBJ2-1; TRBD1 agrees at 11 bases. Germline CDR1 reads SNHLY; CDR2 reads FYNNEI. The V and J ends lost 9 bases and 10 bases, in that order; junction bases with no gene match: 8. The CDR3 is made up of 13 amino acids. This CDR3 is CASRDRGNGEQFF. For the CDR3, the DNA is TGTGCCAGTCGGGACAGGGGGAATGGAGAGCAGTTCTTC. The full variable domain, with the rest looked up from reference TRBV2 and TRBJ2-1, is EPEVTQTPSHQVTQMGQEVILRCVPISNHLYFYWYRQILGQKVEFLVSFYNNEISEKSEIFDDQFSVERPDGSNFTLKIRSTKLEDSAMYFCASRDRGNGEQFFGPGTRLTVL.

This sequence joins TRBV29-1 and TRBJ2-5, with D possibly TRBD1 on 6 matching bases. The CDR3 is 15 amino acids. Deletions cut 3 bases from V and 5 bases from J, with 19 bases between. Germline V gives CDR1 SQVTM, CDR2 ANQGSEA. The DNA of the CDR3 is TGCAGCGTTGATGGTTGGGGGCCGAGGGGGGAGACCCAGTACTTC. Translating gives CSVDGWGPRGETQYF.

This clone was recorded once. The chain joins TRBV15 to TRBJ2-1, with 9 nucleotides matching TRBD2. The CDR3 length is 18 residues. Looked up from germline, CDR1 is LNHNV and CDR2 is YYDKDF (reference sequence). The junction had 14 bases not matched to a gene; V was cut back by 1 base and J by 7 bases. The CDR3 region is CATSRALSGGGGENEQFF. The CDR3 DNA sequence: TGTGCCACCAGCAGAGCCCTCTCTGGGGGCGGGGGGGAGAATGAGCAGTTCTTC. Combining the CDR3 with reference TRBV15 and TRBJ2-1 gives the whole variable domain DAMVIQNPRYQVTQFGKPVTLSCSQTLNHNVMYWYQQKSSQAPKLLFHYYDKDFNNEADTPDNFQSRRPNTSFCFLDIRSPGLGDTAMYLCATSRALSGGGGENEQFFGPGTRLTVL.

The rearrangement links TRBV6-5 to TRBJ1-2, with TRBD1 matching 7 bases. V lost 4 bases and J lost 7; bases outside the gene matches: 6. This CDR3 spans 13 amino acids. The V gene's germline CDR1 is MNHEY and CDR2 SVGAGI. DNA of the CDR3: TGTGCCAGCAGTTGGCGGCCAGGGGGTGGCTACACCTTC. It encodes CASSWRPGGGYTF.

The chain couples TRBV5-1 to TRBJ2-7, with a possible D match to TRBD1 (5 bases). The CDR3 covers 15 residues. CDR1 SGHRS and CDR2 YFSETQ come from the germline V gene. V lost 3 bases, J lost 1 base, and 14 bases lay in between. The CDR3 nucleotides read TGCGCCAGCAGCTCTAGGGGTGGGGTTTCCTACGAGCAGTACTTC. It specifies CASSSRGGVSYEQYF.

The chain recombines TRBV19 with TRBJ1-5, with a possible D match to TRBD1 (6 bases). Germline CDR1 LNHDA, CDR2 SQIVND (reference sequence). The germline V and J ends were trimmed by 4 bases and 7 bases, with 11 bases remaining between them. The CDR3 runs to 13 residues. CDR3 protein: CASSTRGSQPQHF. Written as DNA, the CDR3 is TGTGCCAGTAGTACCAGGGGCAGCCAGCCCCAGCATTTT.

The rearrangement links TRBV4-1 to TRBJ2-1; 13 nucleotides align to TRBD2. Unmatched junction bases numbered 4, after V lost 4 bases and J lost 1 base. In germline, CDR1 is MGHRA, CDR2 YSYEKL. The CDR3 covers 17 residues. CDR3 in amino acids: CASSPLAGGRSYNEQFF. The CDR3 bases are TGCGCCAGCAGCCCACTAGCGGGGGGGCGATCCTACAATGAGCAGTTCTTC.

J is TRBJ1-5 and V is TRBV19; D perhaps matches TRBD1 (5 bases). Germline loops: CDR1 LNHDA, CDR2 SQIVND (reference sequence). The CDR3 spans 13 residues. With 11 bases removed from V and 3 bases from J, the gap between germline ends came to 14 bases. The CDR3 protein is CAALGGANQPQHF. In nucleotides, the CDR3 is TGTGCCGCTTTGGGAGGGGCCAATCAGCCCCAGCATTTT.

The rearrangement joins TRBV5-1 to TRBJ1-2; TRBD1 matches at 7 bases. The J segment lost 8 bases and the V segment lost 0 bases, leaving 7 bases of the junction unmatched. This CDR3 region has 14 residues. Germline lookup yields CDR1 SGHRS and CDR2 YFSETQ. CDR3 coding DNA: TGCGCCAGCAGCTTGGGGGGACAGCATCAAGGCTACACCTTC. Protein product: CASSLGGQHQGYTF. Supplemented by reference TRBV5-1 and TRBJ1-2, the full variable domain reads KAGVTQTPRYLIKTRGQQVTLSCSPISGHRSVSWYQQTPGQGLQFLFEYFSETQRNKGNFPGRFSGRQFSNSRSEMNVSTLELGDSALYLCASSLGGQHQGYTFGSGTRLTVV.

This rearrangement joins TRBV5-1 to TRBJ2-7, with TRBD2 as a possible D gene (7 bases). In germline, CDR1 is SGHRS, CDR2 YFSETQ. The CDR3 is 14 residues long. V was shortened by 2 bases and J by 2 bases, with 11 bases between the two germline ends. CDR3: CASSLRGGTYEQYF. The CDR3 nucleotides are TGCGCCAGCAGCTTAAGGGGGGGGACCTACGAGCAGTACTTC.

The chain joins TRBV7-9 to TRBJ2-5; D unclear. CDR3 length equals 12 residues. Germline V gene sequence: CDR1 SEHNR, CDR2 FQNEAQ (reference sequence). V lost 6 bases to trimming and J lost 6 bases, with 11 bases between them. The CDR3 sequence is CASRFRGQTQYF. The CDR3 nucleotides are TGTGCCAGCAGATTTAGAGGCCAGACCCAGTACTTC. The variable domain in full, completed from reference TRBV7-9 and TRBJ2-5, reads DTGVSQNPRHKITKRGQNVTFRCDPISEHNRLYWYRQTLGQGPEFLTYFQNEAQLEKSRLLSDRFSAERPKGSFSTLEIQRTEQGDSAMYLCASRFRGQTQYFGPGTRLLVL.

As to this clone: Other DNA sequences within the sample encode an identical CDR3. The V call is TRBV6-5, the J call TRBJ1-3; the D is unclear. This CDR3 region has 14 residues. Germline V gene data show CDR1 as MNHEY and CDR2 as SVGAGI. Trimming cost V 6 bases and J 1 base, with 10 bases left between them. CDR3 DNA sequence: TGTGCCAGCAGGCGCGGTGGGTCTGGAAACACCATATATTTT. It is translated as CASRRGGSGNTIYF.

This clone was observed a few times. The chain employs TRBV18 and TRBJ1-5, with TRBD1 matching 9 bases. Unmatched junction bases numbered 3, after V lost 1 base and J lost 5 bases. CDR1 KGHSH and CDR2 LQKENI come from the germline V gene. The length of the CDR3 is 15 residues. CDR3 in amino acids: CASSPRTGADQPQHF. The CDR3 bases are TGTGCCAGCTCACCACGGACAGGGGCGGATCAGCCCCAGCATTTT.

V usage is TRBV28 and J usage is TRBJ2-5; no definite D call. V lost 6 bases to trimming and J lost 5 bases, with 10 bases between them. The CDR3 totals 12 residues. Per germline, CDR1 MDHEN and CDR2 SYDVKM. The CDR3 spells CASRVSGETQYF. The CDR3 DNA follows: TGTGCCAGCAGGGTATCCGGGGAGACCCAGTACTTC.

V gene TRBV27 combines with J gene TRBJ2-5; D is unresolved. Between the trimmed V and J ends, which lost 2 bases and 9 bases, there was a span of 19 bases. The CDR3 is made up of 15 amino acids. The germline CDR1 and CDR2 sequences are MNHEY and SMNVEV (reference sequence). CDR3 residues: CASSLVADSSIPQYF. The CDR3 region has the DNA TGTGCCAGCAGTTTAGTAGCCGACTCGTCTATACCCCAGTACTTC.

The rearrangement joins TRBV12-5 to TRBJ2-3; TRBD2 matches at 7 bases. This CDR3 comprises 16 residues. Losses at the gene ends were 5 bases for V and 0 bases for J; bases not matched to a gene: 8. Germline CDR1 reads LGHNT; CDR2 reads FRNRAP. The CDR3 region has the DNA TGTGCTAGTGGTCCCGGTCAGCGGGGTAGCACAGATACGCAGTATTTT. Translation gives CASGPGQRGSTDTQYF. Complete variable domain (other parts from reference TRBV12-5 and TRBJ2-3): DARVTQTPRHKVTEMGQEVTMRCQPILGHNTVFWYRQTMMQGLELLAYFRNRAPLDDSGMPKDRFSAEMPDATLATLKIQPSEPRDSAVYFCASGPGQRGSTDTQYFGPGTRLTVL.

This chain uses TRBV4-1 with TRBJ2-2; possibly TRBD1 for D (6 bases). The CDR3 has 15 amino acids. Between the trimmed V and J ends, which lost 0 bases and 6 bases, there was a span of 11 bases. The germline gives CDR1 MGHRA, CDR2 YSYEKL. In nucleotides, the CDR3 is TGCGCCAGCAGCCAAGAACCCGAGGGGGCCGGGGAGCTGTTTTTT. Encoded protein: CASSQEPEGAGELFF.

The CDR3 protein is CASSHIRDAKETQYF. Here the CDR3 DNA reads TGCGCCAGCAGCCACATCCGGGATGCCAAAGAGACCCAGTACTTC. This rearrangement joins TRBV4-1 to TRBJ2-5; tentative D call: TRBD2 (5 bases). Deletions cut 3 bases from V and 3 bases from J, with 14 bases between. Germline lookup yields CDR1 MGHRA and CDR2 YSYEKL. The CDR3 covers 15 residues.

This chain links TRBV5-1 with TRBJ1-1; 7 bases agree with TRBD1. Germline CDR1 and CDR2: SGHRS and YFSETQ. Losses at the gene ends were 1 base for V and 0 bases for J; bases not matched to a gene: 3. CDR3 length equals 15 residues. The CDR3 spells CASSLTTGLNTEAFF. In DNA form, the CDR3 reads TGCGCCAGCAGCTTGACGACAGGGCTGAACACTGAAGCTTTCTTT.